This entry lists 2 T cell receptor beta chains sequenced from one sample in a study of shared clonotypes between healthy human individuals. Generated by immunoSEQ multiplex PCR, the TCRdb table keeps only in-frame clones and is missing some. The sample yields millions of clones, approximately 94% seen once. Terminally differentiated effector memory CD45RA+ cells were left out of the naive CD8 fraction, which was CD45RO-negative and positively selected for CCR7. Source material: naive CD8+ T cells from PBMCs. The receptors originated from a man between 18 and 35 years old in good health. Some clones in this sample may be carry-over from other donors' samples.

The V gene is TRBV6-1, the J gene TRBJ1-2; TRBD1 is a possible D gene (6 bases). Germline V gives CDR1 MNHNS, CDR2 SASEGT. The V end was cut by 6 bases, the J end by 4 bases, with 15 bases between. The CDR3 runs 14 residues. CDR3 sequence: CASSATMGAYGYTF. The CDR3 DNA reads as TGTGCCAGCAGCGCTACCATGGGGGCCTATGGCTACACCTTC.

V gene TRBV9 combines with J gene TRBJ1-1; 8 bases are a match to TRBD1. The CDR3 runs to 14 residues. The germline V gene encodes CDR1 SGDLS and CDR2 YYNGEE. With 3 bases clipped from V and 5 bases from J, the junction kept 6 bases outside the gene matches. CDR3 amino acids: CASSAGQEGTEAFF. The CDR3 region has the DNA TGTGCCAGCAGCGCGGGACAGGAAGGGACTGAAGCTTTCTTT.